Listed below are T cell receptor beta chains from one sample, sequenced in a study of blood T cell repertoires in COVID-19. This table comes from immunoSEQ multiplex PCR, and its TCRdb copy is limited to in-frame clones, with some not included. Among over 60,000 clones listed, 82% were seen once. Sequencing was performed on peripheral blood. The receptors originated from an elderly woman with acute or convalescent COVID-19. Each CDR3 is given with its conserved first and last residue. Fields, in order: CDR3 protein, CDR3 DNA, J gene, D gene, clone size, V gene. D genes are given only for firm matches. The size of a clone is reported for some rows only, either as once, few or many, or as a class for expanded clones.

cdr3_aa: CASSLASVTGISEAFF
cdr3_nt: TGTGCCAGCAGCTTAGCGTCTGTAACAGGTATCAGTGAAGCTTTCTTT
j_call: TRBJ1-1
d_call: NA
clone_size: NA
v_call: TRBV11-2

cdr3_aa: CASSLLRQGADTQYF
cdr3_nt: TGTGCCAGCAGCTTACTCCGACAGGGGGCAGATACGCAGTATTTT
j_call: TRBJ2-3
d_call: TRBD1
clone_size: NA
v_call: TRBV11-2

cdr3_aa: CSVGRGERVGNNEQFF
cdr3_nt: TGCAGCGTTGGGCGGGGCGAGAGGGTCGGGAACAATGAGCAGTTCTTC
j_call: TRBJ2-1
d_call: NA
clone_size: NA
v_call: TRBV29-1

cdr3_aa: CASSLGLAGAYEQYF
cdr3_nt: TGTGCCAGCAGCTTAGGCCTAGCGGGGGCCTACGAGCAGTACTTC
j_call: TRBJ2-7
d_call: TRBD2
clone_size: few
v_call: TRBV7-8

cdr3_aa: CARSELGDSSGNTIYF
cdr3_nt: TGTGCCAGAAGCGAACTCGGGGACAGCTCTGGAAACACCATATATTTT
j_call: TRBJ1-3
d_call: TRBD1
clone_size: once
v_call: TRBV5-3

cdr3_aa: CASSQGDGRGYTF
cdr3_nt: TGTGCCAGCAGCCAAGGGGACGGGAGGGGCTACACCTTC
j_call: TRBJ1-2
d_call: NA
clone_size: NA
v_call: TRBV7-3

cdr3_aa: CASSSDRVVNEQFF
cdr3_nt: TGTGCCAGCAGCTCAGACAGGGTCGTGAATGAGCAGTTCTTC
j_call: TRBJ2-1
d_call: TRBD1
clone_size: NA
v_call: TRBV7-8

cdr3_aa: CASSAGGGPTYEQYF
cdr3_nt: TGTGCCAGCAGCGCCGGGGGGGGGCCGACCTACGAGCAGTACTTC
j_call: TRBJ2-7
d_call: TRBD2
clone_size: NA
v_call: TRBV6-5

cdr3_aa: CASTGGCGYTF
cdr3_nt: TGCGCCAGCACCGGAGGATGTGGCTACACCTTC
j_call: TRBJ1-2
d_call: NA
clone_size: NA
v_call: TRBV10-1

cdr3_aa: CASSQDRSGFTDTQYF
cdr3_nt: TGCGCCAGCAGCCAAGATAGGAGTGGCTTCACAGATACGCAGTATTTT
j_call: TRBJ2-3
d_call: NA
clone_size: once
v_call: TRBV4-3

cdr3_aa: CASSIDGAAHTGELFF
cdr3_nt: TGTGCCAGTAGTATCGACGGAGCGGCCCACACCGGGGAGCTGTTTTTT
j_call: TRBJ2-2
d_call: NA
clone_size: NA
v_call: TRBV19

cdr3_aa: CASSDRTVLNTEAFF
cdr3_nt: TGTGCCAGCAGCGACCGGACAGTGTTGAACACTGAAGCTTTCTTT
j_call: TRBJ1-1
d_call: NA
clone_size: once
v_call: TRBV9

cdr3_aa: CASSFEPLSGGNTGELFF
cdr3_nt: TGTGCCAGCAGCTTTGAGCCCCTTAGCGGGGGGAACACCGGGGAGCTGTTTTTT
j_call: TRBJ2-2
d_call: TRBD2
clone_size: NA
v_call: TRBV7-9

cdr3_aa: CATTTVEAFF
cdr3_nt: TGTGCCACCACGACTGTTGAAGCTTTCTTT
j_call: TRBJ1-1
d_call: NA
clone_size: few
v_call: TRBV24-1

cdr3_aa: CATGVPAYEQYF
cdr3_nt: TGTGCCACGGGAGTCCCCGCCTACGAGCAGTACTTC
j_call: TRBJ2-7
d_call: NA
clone_size: NA
v_call: TRBV28

cdr3_aa: CASAWGSNTEAFF
cdr3_nt: TGTGCCAGCGCCTGGGGCAGTAACACTGAAGCTTTCTTT
j_call: TRBJ1-1
d_call: NA
clone_size: NA
v_call: TRBV11-2

cdr3_aa: CSVGLQETQYF
cdr3_nt: TGCAGCGTTGGACTTCAAGAGACCCAGTACTTC
j_call: TRBJ2-5
d_call: NA
clone_size: few
v_call: TRBV29-1

cdr3_aa: CASSIDAGGYSSYNEQFF
cdr3_nt: TGTGCCAGTAGTATAGACGCGGGAGGATATAGCTCCTACAATGAGCAGTTCTTC
j_call: TRBJ2-1
d_call: TRBD2
clone_size: NA
v_call: TRBV19

cdr3_aa: CASSLATGQGVSGNTIYF
cdr3_nt: TGTGCCAGCAGCTTAGCGACGGGACAGGGGGTCTCTGGAAACACCATATATTTT
j_call: TRBJ1-3
d_call: TRBD1
clone_size: few
v_call: TRBV7-6

cdr3_aa: CAISERTGRSYNEQFF
cdr3_nt: TGTGCCATCAGTGAAAGGACAGGCCGCTCCTACAATGAGCAGTTCTTC
j_call: TRBJ2-1
d_call: TRBD1
clone_size: NA
v_call: TRBV10-3

cdr3_aa: CSVDGQGYGYTF
cdr3_nt: TGCAGCGTTGATGGTCAGGGCTATGGCTACACCTTC
j_call: TRBJ1-2
d_call: NA
clone_size: NA
v_call: TRBV29-1

cdr3_aa: CAWSVLAGRDEQYF
cdr3_nt: TGTGCCTGGAGTGTACTTGCGGGACGCGACGAGCAGTACTTC
j_call: TRBJ2-7
d_call: NA
clone_size: few
v_call: TRBV30